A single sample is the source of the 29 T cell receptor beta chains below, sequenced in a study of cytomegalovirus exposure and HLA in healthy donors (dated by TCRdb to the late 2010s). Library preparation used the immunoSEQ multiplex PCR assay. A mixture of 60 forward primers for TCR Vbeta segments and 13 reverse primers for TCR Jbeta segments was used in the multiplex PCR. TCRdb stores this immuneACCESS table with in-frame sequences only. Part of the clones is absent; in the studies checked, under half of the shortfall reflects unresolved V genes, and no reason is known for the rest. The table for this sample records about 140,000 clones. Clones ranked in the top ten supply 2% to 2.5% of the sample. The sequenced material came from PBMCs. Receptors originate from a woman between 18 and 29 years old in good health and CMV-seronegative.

The CDR3 DNA is TGTGCCAGCAGTTCTCAGTTGAACACTGAAGCTTTCTTT. Translating it yields CASSSQLNTEAFF. The chain uses TRBV6-6 and TRBJ1-1; D not resolved. Germline V gene data show CDR1 as MNHNY and CDR2 as SVGAGI (reference sequence). V dropped 4 bases and J dropped 0 bases, with 6 bases sitting between them. The CDR3 covers 13 residues.

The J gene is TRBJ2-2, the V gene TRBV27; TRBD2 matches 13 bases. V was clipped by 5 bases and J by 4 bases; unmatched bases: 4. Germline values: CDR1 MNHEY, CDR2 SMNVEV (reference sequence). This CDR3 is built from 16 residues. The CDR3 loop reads CASSRTSGSPTGELFF. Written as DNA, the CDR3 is TGTGCCAGCAGTCGGACTAGCGGGAGTCCCACCGGGGAGCTGTTTTTT.

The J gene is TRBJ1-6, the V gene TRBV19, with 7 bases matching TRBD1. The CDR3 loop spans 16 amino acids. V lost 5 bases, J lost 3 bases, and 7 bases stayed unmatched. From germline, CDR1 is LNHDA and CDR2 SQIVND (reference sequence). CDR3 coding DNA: TGTGCCAGTAGTGCGGCGAGGGACAGCTATAATTCACCCCTCCACTTT. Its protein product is CASSAARDSYNSPLHF.

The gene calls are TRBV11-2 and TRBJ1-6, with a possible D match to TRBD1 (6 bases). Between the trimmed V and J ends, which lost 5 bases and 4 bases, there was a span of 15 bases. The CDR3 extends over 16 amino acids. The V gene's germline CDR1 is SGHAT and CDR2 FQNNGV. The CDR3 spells CASSIPDSRYNSPLHF. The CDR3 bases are TGTGCCAGCAGCATACCGGACAGTCGGTATAATTCACCCCTCCACTTT.

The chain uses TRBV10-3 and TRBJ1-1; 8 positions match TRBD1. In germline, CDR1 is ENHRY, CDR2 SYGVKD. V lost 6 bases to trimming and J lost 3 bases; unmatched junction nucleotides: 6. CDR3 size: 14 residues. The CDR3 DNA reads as TGTGCCATCAGCGGGACAGGTCGGGACACTGAAGCTTTCTTT. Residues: CAISGTGRDTEAFF.

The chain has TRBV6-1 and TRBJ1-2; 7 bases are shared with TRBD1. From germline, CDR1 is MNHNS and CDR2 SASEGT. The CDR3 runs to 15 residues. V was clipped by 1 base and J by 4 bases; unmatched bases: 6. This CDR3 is CASSEGLGQSYGYTF. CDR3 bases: TGTGCCAGCAGTGAAGGGCTGGGACAGTCCTATGGCTACACCTTC.

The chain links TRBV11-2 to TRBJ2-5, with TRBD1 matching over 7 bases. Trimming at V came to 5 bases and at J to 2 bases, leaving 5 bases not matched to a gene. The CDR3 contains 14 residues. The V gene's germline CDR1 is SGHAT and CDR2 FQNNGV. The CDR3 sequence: CASSPTGPQETQYF. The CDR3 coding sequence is TGTGCCAGCAGCCCGACAGGGCCACAAGAGACCCAGTACTTC.

CDR3 loop: CASSRSGTGARELFF. The DNA of the CDR3 is TGTGCCAGCAGCAGATCCGGGACAGGGGCTCGGGAGCTGTTTTTT. The chain joins TRBV11-1 to TRBJ2-2, with 10 bases fitting TRBD1. This CDR3 spans 15 amino acids. From germline, CDR1 is SGHAT and CDR2 FQDESV (reference sequence). V was clipped by 5 bases and J by 9 bases; unmatched bases: 9. The variable domain in full, with the rest retrieved from reference TRBV11-1 and TRBJ2-2, is EAEVAQSPRYKITEKSQAVAFWCDPISGHATLYWYRQILGQGPELLVQFQDESVVDDSQLPKDRFSAERLKGVDSTLKIQPAELGDSAMYLCASSRSGTGARELFFGEGSRLTVL.

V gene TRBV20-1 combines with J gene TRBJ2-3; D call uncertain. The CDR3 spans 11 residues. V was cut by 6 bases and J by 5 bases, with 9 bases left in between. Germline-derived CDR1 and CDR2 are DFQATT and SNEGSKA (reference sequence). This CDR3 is CSAQRGDTQYF. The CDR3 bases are TGCAGTGCCCAGAGAGGAGATACGCAGTATTTT.

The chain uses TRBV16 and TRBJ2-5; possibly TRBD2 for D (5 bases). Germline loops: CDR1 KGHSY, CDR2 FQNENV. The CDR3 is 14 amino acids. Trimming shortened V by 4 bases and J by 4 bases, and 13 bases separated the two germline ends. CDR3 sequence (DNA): TGTGCCAGCAGCCGTACGGGGAAGGGAGAGACCCAGTACTTC. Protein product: CASSRTGKGETQYF.

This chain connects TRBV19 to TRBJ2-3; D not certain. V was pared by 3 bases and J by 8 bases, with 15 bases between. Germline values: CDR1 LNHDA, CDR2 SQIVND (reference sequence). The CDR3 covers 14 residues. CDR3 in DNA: TGTGCCAGTAGTATGGCTCCGACCGGCGGTACGCAGTATTTT. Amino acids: CASSMAPTGGTQYF. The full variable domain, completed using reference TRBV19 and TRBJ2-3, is DGGITQSPKYLFRKEGQNVTLSCEQNLNHDAMYWYRQDPGQGLRLIYYSQIVNDFQKGDIAEGYSVSREKKESFPLTVTSAQKNPTAFYLCASSMAPTGGTQYFGPGTRLTVL.

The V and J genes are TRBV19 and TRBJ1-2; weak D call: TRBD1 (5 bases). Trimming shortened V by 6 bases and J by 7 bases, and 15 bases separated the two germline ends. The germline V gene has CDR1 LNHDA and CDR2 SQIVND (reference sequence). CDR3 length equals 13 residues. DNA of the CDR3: TGTGCCAGTAGGGTGCAGGGCGCTGGTGGCTACACCTTC. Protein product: CASRVQGAGGYTF.

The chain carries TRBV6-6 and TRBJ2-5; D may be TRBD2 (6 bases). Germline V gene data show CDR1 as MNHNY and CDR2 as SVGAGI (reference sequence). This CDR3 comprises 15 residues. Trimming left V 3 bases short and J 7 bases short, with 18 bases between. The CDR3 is CASSYGQTEGRTQYF. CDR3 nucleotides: TGTGCCAGCAGTTATGGTCAGACGGAGGGGAGGACCCAGTACTTC.

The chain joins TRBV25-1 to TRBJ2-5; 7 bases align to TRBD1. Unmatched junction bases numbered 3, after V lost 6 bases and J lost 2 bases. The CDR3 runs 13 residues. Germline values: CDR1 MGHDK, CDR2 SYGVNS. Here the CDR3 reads CASRRGLQETQYF. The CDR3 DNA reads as TGTGCCAGCAGGAGGGGGCTGCAAGAGACCCAGTACTTC.

In nucleotides, the CDR3 is TGTGCCATCAGTCTACAGGGCTTCACAGATACGCAGTATTTT. The encoded protein is CAISLQGFTDTQYF. The V and J genes are TRBV10-3 and TRBJ2-3; TRBD1 is a possible D gene (6 bases). Germline CDR1 reads ENHRY; CDR2 reads SYGVKD. V was shortened by 5 bases and J by 2 bases, with 11 bases between the two germline ends. The CDR3 spans 14 residues.

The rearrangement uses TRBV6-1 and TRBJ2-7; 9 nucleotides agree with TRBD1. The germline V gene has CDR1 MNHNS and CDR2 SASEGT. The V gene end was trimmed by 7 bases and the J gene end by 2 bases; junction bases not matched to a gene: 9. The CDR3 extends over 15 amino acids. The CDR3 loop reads CASMIPGQGAYEQYV. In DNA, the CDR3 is TGTGCCAGCATGATCCCGGGACAGGGTGCCTACGAGCAGTACGTC.

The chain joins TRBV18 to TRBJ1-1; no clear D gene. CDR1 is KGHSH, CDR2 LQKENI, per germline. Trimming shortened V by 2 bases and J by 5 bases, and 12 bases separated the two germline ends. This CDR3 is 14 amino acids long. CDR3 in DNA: TGTGCCAGCTCACCAGGAGGGCGGACTACTGAAGCTTTCTTT. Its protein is CASSPGGRTTEAFF.

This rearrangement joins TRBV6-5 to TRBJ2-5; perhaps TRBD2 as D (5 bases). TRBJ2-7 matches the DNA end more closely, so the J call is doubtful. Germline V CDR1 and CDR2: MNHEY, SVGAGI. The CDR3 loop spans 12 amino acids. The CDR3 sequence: CASRTSSYEQYF. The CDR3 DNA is TGTGCCAGCCGGACTTCATCTTACGAGCAGTACTTC.

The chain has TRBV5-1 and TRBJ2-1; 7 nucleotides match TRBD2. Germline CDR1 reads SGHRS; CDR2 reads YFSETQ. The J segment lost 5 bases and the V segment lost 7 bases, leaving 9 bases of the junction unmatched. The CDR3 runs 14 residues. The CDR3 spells CASRTSASNNEQFF. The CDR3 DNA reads TGCGCCAGCCGAACTAGCGCGAGCAACAATGAGCAGTTCTTC.

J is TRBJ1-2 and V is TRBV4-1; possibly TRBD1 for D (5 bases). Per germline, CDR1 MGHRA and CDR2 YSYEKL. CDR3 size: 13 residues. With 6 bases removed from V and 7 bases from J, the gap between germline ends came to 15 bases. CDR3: CASSRGDFSGYTF. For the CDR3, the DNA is TGCGCCAGCAGTCGGGGGGATTTTTCTGGCTACACCTTC.

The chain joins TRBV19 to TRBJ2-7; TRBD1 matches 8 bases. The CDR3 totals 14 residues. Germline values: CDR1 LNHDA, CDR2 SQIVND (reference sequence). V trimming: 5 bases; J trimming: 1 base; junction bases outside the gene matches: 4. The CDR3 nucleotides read TGTGCCAGTAGTCCCGGGACAGGTTCCTACGAGCAGTACTTC. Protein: CASSPGTGSYEQYF.

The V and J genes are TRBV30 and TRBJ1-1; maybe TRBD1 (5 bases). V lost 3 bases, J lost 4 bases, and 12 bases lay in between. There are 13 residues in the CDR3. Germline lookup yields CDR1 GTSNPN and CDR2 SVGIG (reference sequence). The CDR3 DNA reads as TGTGCCTGGAGGGGAGGGACGAGCACTGAAGCTTTCTTT. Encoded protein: CAWRGGTSTEAFF.

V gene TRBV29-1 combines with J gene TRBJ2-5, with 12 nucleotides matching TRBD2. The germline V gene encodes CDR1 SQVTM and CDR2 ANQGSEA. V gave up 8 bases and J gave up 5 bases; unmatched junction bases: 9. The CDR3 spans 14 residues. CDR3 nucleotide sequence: TGCAGCTCTTCGACTAGCGGGAGAAGGGAGACCCAGTACTTC. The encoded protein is CSSSTSGRRETQYF.

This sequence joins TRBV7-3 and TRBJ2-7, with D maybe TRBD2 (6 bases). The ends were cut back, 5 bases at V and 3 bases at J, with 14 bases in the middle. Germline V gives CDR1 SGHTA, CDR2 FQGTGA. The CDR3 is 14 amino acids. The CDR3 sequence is CASSTNPGGYEQYF. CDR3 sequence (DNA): TGTGCCAGCAGCACCAACCCCGGGGGCTACGAGCAGTACTTC.

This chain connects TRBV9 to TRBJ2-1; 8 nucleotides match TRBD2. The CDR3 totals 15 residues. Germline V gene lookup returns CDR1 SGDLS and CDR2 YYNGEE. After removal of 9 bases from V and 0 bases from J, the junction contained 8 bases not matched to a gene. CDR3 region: CATSSGASSYNEQFF. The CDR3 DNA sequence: TGTGCCACGAGTAGCGGGGCGAGCTCCTACAATGAGCAGTTCTTC.

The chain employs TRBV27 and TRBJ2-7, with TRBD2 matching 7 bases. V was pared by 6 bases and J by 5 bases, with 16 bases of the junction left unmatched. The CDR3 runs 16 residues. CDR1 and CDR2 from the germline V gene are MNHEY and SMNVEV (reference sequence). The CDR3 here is CASRSAQGLPFHEQYF. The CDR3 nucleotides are TGTGCCAGCAGATCCGCCCAGGGACTACCCTTTCACGAGCAGTACTTC.

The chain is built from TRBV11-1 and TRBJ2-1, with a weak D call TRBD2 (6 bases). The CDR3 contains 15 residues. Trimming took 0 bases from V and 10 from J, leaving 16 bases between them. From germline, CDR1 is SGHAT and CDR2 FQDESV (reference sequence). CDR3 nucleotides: TGTGCCAGCAGCTTAGCCAGGGCGGGAATTAGGGAGCAGTTCTTC. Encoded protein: CASSLARAGIREQFF.

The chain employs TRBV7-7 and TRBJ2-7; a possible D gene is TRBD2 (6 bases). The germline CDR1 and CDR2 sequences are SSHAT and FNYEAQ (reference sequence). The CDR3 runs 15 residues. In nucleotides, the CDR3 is TGTGCTAGCAGCCGTACAACGCGGGGCTCCTACGAGCAGTACGTC. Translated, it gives CASSRTTRGSYEQYV.

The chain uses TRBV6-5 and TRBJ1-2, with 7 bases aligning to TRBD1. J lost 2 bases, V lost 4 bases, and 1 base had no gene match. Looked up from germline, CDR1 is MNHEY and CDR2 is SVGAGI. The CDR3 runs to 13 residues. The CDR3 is CASSSTGNYGYTF. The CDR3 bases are TGTGCCAGCAGTTCGACAGGGAACTATGGCTACACCTTC.